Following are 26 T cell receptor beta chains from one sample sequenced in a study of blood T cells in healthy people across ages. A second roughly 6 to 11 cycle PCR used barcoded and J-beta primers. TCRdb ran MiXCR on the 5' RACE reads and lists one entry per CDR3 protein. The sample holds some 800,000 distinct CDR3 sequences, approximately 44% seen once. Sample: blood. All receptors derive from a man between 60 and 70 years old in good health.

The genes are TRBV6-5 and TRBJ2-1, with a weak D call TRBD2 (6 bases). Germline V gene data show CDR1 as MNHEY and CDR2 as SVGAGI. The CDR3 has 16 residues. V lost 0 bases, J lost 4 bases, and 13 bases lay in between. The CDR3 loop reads CASSYSPRLVYNEQFF. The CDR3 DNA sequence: TGTGCCAGCAGTTACTCGCCGCGACTAGTATACAATGAGCAGTTCTTC.

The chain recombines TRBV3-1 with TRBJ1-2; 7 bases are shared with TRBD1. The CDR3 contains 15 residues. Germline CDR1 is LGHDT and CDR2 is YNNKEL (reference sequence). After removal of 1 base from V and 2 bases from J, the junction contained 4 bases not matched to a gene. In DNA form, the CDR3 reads TGTGCCAGCAGCCAAGGGGGACAGCAGAACTATGGCTACACCTTC. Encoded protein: CASSQGGQQNYGYTF.

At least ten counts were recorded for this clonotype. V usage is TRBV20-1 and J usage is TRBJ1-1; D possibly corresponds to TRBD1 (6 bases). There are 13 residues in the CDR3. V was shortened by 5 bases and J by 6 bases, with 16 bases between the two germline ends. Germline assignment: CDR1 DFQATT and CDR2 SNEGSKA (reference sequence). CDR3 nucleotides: TGCAGTGCTCATTCTTTCACAGGGCCTGAAGCTTTCTTT. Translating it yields CSAHSFTGPEAFF.

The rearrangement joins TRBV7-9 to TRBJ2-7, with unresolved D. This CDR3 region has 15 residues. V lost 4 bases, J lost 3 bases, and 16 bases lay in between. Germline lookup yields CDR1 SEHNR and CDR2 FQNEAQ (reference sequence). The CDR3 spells CASSSSGARNYEQYF. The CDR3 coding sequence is TGTGCCAGCAGCTCCTCAGGAGCCCGAAACTACGAGCAGTACTTC.

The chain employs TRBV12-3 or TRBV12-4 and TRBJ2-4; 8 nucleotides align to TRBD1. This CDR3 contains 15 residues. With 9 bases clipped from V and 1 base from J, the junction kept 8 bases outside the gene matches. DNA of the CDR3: TGTGCCAGGCAGGGGGCCGGCTGGGCCAAAAACATTCAGTACTTC. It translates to CARQGAGWAKNIQYF.

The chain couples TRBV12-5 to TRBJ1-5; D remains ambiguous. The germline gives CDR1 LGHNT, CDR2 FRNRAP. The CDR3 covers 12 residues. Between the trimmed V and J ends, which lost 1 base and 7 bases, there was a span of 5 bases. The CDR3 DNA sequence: TGTGCTAGTGGTTTGGCGGCACAGCCCCAGCATTTT. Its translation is CASGLAAQPQHF.

The CDR3 nucleotides are TGTGCCAGCTCACCATCCTTAGGGGCTGGGGCCAACGTCCTGACTTTC. This translates into CASSPSLGAGANVLTF. V is TRBV18 and J is TRBJ2-6; D is possibly TRBD1 (5 bases). The ends were cut back, 2 bases at V and 2 bases at J, with 10 bases in the middle. The CDR3 runs 16 residues. The germline V gene encodes CDR1 KGHSH and CDR2 LQKENI.

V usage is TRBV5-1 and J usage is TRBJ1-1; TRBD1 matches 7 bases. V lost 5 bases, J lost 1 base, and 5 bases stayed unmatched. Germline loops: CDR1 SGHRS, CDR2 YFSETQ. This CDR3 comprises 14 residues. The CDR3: CASRAGTANTEAFF. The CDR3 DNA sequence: TGCGCCAGCAGAGCCGGGACAGCGAACACTGAAGCTTTCTTT.

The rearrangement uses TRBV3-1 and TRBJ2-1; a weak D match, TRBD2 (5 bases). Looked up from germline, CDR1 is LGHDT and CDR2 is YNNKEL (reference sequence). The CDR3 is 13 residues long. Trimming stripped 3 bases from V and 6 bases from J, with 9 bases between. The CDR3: CASSQVLGNEQFF. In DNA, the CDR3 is TGTGCCAGCAGCCAGGTACTAGGCAATGAGCAGTTCTTC.

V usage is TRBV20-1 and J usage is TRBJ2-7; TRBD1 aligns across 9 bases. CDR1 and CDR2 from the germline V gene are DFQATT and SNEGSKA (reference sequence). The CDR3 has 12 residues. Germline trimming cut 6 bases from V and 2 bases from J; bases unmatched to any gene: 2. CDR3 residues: CSAGQGTYEQYF. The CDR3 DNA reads TGCAGTGCCGGACAGGGGACCTACGAGCAGTACTTC.

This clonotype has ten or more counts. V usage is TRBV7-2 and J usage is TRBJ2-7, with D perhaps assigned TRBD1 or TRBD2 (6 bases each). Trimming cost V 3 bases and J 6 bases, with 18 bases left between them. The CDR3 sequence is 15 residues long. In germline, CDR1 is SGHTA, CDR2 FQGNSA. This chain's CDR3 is CASSFGGKGMAEQYF. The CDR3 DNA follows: TGTGCCAGCAGCTTCGGGGGCAAAGGGATGGCCGAGCAGTACTTC.

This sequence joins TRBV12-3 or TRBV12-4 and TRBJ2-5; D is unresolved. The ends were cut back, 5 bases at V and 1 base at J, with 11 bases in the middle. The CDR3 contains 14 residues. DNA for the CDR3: TGTGCCAGCAGTAAAAAGGTCTCCCAAGAGACCCAGTACTTC. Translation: CASSKKVSQETQYF.

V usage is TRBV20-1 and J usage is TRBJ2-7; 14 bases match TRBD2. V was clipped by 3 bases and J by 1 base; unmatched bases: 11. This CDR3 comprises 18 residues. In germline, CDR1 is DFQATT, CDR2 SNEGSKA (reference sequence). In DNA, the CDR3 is TGCAGTGCTAGTAACCCGGGACTAGCGGGGGAGAAATCCTACGAGCAGTACTTC. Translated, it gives CSASNPGLAGEKSYEQYF.

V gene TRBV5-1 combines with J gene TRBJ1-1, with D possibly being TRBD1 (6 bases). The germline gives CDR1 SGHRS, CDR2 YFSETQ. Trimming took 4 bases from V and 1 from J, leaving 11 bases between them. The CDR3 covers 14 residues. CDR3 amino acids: CASSTEQGNTEAFF. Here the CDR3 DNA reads TGCGCCAGCAGCACGGAACAGGGGAACACTGAAGCTTTCTTT. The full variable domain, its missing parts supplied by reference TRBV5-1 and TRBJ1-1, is KAGVTQTPRYLIKTRGQQVTLSCSPISGHRSVSWYQQTPGQGLQFLFEYFSETQRNKGNFPGRFSGRQFSNSRSEMNVSTLELGDSALYLCASSTEQGNTEAFFGQGTRLTVV.

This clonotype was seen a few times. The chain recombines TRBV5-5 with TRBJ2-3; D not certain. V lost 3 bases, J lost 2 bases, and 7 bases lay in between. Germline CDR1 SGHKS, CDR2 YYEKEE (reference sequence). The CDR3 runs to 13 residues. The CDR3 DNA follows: TGTGCCAGCAGCTGGACCATCACAGATACGCAGTATTTT. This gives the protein CASSWTITDTQYF.

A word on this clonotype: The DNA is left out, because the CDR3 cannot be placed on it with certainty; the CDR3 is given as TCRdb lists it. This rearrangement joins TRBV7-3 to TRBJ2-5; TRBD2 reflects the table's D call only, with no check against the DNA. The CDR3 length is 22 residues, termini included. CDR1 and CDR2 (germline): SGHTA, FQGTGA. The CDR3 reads CASSPSIRATDTQYFGPGTQYF.

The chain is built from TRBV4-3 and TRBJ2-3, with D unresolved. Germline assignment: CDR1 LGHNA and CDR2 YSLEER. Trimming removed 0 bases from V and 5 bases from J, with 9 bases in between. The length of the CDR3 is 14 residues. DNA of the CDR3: TGCGCCAGCAGCCAAGATGGCAGGCAAGATACGCAGTATTTT. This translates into CASSQDGRQDTQYF.

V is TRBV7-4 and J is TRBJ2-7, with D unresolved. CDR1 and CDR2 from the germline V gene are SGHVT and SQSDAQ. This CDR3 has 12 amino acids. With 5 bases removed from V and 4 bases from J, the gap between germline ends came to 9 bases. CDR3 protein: CASSDPPYEQYF. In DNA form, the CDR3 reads TGTGCCAGCAGCGACCCCCCTTACGAGCAGTACTTC.

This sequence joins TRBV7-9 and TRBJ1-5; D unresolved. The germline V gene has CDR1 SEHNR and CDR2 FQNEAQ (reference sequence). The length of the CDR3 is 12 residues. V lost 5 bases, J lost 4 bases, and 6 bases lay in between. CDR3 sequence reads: CASSAANQPQHF. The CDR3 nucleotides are TGTGCCAGCAGCGCGGCGAATCAGCCCCAGCATTTT.

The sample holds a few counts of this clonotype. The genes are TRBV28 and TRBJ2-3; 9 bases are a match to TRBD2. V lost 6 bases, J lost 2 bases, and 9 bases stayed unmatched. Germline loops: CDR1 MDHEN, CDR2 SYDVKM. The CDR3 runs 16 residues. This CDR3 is CASRGGQRGATDTQYF. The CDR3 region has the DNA TGTGCCAGCAGGGGGGGGCAGCGGGGGGCCACAGATACGCAGTATTTT.

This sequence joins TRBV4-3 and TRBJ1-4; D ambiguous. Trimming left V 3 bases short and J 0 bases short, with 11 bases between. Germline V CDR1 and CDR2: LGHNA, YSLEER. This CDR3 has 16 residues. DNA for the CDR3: TGCGCCAGCAGCCACGCTTCAGCCGCAACTAATGAAAAACTGTTTTTT. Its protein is CASSHASAATNEKLFF.

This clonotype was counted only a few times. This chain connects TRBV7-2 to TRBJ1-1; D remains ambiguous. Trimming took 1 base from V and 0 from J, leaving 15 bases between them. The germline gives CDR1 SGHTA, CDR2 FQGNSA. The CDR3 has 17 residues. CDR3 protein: CASSLDPAPIMNTEAFF. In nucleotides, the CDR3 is TGTGCCAGCAGCTTAGATCCAGCTCCAATAATGAACACTGAAGCTTTCTTT.

The CDR3 DNA reads as TGTGCCAGCAGCTTAGACGGGGGACAGGGGGCACGAGGCTACACCTTC. It encodes CASSLDGGQGARGYTF. V is TRBV7-8 and J is TRBJ1-2, with 12 nucleotides matching TRBD1. Looked up from germline, CDR1 is SGHVS and CDR2 is FQNEAQ. This CDR3 is 16 amino acids long. V shed 1 base and J 8 bases; nucleotides not matched to a gene: 8.

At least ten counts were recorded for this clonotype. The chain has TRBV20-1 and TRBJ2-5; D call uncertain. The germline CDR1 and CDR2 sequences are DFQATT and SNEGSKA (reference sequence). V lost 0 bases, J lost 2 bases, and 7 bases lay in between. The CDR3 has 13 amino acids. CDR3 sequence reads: CSARDFRQETQYF. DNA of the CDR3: TGCAGTGCTAGAGATTTTAGACAAGAGACCCAGTACTTC.

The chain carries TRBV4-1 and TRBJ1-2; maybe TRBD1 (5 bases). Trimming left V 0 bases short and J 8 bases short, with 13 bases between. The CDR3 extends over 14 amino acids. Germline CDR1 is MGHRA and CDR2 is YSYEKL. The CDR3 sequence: CASSQDTQGFGYTF. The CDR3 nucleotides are TGCGCCAGCAGCCAAGACACTCAGGGTTTCGGCTACACCTTC.

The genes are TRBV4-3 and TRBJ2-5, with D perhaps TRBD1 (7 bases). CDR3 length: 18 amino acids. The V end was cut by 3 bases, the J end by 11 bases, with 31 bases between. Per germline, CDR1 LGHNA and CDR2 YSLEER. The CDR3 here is CASSQGTRLPGGRNEQYF. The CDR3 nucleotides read TGCGCCAGCAGCCAGGGGACCAGACTACCAGGGGGGCGCAATGAGCAGTACTTC.